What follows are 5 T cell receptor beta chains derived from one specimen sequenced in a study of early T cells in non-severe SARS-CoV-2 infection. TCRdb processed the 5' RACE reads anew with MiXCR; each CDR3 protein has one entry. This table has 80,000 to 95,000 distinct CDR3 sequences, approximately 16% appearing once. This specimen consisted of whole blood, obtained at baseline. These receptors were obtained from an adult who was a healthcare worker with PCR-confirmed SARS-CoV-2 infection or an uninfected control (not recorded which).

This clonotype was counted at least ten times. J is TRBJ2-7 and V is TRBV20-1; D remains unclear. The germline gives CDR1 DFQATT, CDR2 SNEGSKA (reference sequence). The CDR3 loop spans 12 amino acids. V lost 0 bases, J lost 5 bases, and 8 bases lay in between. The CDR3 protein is CSARDLFHEQYF. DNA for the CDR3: TGCAGTGCTAGAGATTTGTTCCACGAGCAGTACTTC.

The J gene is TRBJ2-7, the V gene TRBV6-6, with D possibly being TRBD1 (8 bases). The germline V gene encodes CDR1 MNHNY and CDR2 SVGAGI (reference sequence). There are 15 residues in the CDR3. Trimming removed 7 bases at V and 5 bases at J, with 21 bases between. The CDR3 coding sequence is TGTGCCAGCATCAAACAGGGGGGGGTTCGGAACGAGCAGTACTTC. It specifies CASIKQGGVRNEQYF.

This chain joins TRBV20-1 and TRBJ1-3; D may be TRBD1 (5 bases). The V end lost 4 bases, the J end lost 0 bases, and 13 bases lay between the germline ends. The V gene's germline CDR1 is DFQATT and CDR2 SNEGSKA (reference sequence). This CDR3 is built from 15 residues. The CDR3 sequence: CSAIGAPNSGNTIYF. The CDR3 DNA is TGCAGTGCTATAGGGGCGCCGAACTCTGGAAACACCATATATTTT.

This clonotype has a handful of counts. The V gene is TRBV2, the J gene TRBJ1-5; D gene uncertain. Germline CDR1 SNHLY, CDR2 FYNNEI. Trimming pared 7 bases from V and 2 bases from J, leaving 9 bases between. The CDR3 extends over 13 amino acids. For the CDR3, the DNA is TGTGCCAGCAATAAGAGAGGCAATCAGCCCCAGCATTTT. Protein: CASNKRGNQPQHF.

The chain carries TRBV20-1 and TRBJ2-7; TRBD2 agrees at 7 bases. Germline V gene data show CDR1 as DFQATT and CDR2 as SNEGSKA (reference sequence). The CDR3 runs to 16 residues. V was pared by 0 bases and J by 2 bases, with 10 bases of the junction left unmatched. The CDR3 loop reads CSARDFTGEGPYEQYF. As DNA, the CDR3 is TGCAGTGCTAGAGATTTTACCGGGGAGGGCCCCTACGAGCAGTACTTC.